This T cell receptor beta chain appears in the sequencing data of a study of neurological immune-mediated disorders. Ten or more counts support this clonotype. Trimming shortened V by 3 bases and J by 5 bases, and 11 bases separated the two germline ends. Germline-derived CDR1 and CDR2 are SGHTA and FQGTGA. The CDR3 contains 14 residues. TCRdb itself ran the 5' RACE reads through MiXCR, one entry per CDR3 protein. The data contain tens of thousands of distinct CDR3 sequences, approximately 17% of them singletons. This receptor was identified in a woman aged 40 to 50 in good health. Source material: PBMCs. The chain uses TRBV7-3 and TRBJ2-1, with TRBD2 as a possible D gene (5 bases). The CDR3, as DNA: TGTGCCAGCAGCTTTGTGGTCGGGGACAATGAGCAGTTCTTC. Its protein product is CASSFVVGDNEQFF.